The rows below give T cell receptor beta chains drawn from one sample of a study of OX40 agonist ivuxolimab in advanced cancers. Clones were read by immunoSEQ multiplex PCR, and TCRdb kept only the in-frame ones, dropping some. The table records about 33,000 clones, 84% of them present only once. The sample in question was CD4+ or CD8+ T cells sorted from blood, obtained in a trial of the OX40 agonist ivuxolimab. These receptors were taken from an adult with an advanced solid tumor such as melanoma, head and neck, liver or kidney cancer. Both conserved end residues are part of each CDR3. The order of the fields is V gene, J gene, clone size, D gene, CDR3 DNA, CDR3 protein. A D gene is named only where the DNA matches it firmly. A clone size is listed for some rows: how often the clone was seen (once, few, many), or a class if it is expanded.

TRBV29-1	TRBJ1-2	-	-	TGCAGCGCAGGGAACTATGGCTACACCTTC	CSAGNYGYTF
TRBV5-1	TRBJ2-3	-	TRBD2	TGCGCCAGCAGCTTGGCATCCACAGCGGGGGGGCCGACAGATACGCAGTATTTT	CASSLASTAGGPTDTQYF
TRBV7-2	TRBJ1-5	once	TRBD1	TGTGCCAGCAGCTTTACTGGGACAGGGATGGCGCCCCAGCATTTT	CASSFTGTGMAPQHF
TRBV9	TRBJ2-1	-	TRBD2	TGTGCCAGCAGCGTAAGATCAGCGAGCGGGGCCAACAATGAGCAGTTCTTC	CASSVRSASGANNEQFF
TRBV27	TRBJ1-1	-	-	TGTGCCAGCAGTTTAAAAGGGGCAGCTGAAGCTTTCTTT	CASSLKGAAEAFF
TRBV6-1	TRBJ1-1	once	-	TGTGCCAGCAGTGAACAGGGGATGAACACTGAAGCTTTCTTT	CASSEQGMNTEAFF
TRBV11-2	TRBJ2-3	-	-	TGTGCCAGCAGCACGCCTCGAGGGGGGGGTATCACAGATACGCAGTATTTT	CASSTPRGGGITDTQYF
TRBV9	TRBJ1-1	-	-	TGTGCCAGCAGCGCGGGACTGACGAACACTGAAGCTTTCTTT	CASSAGLTNTEAFF
TRBV4-1	TRBJ2-1	-	TRBD2	TGCGCCAGCAGCCAAGAGGGTCCGGCGGGAGTGGTTGAGCAGTTCTTC	CASSQEGPAGVVEQFF
TRBV11-2	TRBJ2-7	few	TRBD1	TGTGCCAGCAGCCCCCGGGACAGGTTCTACGAGCAGTACTTC	CASSPRDRFYEQYF
TRBV27	TRBJ2-1	-	-	TGTGCCAGCAGTTTCCCTGAGCAGTTCTTC	CASSFPEQFF
TRBV5-1	TRBJ1-1	-	-	TGCGCCAGCAGCTTGGGGACCTCAAACACTGAAGCTTTCTTT	CASSLGTSNTEAFF
TRBV19	TRBJ1-1	-	TRBD1	TGTGCCAGTAGCCATATTCAGGGGGCTGACACTGAAGCTTTCTTT	CASSHIQGADTEAFF
TRBV28	TRBJ2-5	-	TRBD2	TGTGCCAGCAGTGGGACCGGCGGGGGTGGCTTAGAAGAGACCCAGTACTTC	CASSGTGGGGLEETQYF
TRBV9	TRBJ2-5	-	-	TGTGCCAGCAGCGTAGAGGCGGTAGAGACCCAGTACTTC	CASSVEAVETQYF
TRBV28	TRBJ2-5	-	-	TGTGCCAGCAGTTTCGTTTCAGGCAGGAGGCACCAGCAAGAGACCCAGTACTTC	CASSFVSGRRHQQETQYF
TRBV10-2	TRBJ1-1	-	-	TGCGCCATCTGTCGGGTGAAGAACACTGAAGCTTTCTTT	CAICRVKNTEAFF
TRBV28	TRBJ1-1	-	-	TGTGCCAGCACCATTGGTCTGGGAGGGGGGAGTGAAGCTTTCTTT	CASTIGLGGGSEAFF
TRBV7-9	TRBJ2-1	-	TRBD1	TGTGCCAGCAGCTTTCAGGGGGCGGATGAGCAGTTCTTC	CASSFQGADEQFF
TRBV28	TRBJ1-1	medium-sized	-	TGTGCCAGCAGTTCAACGCCCATAGACACAGGGAGGGGCCTCACTGAAGCTTTCTTT	CASSSTPIDTGRGLTEAFF
TRBV7-9	TRBJ2-5	-	-	TGTGCCTCCCGGAGTAGCGGCCCGCAAGAGACCCAGTACTTC	CASRSSGPQETQYF
TRBV2	TRBJ2-5	once	-	TGTGCCAGCAGTGCCCCTGGGGAGACCCAGTACTTC	CASSAPGETQYF
TRBV4-1	TRBJ2-7	-	-	TGCGCCAGCAGCCAAGATGGGGTCTACGAGCAGTACTTC	CASSQDGVYEQYF
TRBV30	TRBJ1-6	-	-	TGTGCCTGCGCTTACGAGGGGAAGGATTCACCCCTCCACTTT	CACAYEGKDSPLHF
TRBV5-6	TRBJ2-3	-	-	TGTGCCAGCAGCTTGTTCACAGGGGATACGCAGTATTTT	CASSLFTGDTQYF
TRBV5-1	TRBJ1-2	-	TRBD1	TGCGCCAGCAGCTTGGCCTCAGGGGGTCAATACTATGGCTACACCTTC	CASSLASGGQYYGYTF
TRBV5-4	TRBJ1-1	-	-	TGTGCCAGCAGCTTGCCCGGGGTCACTGAAGCTTTCTTT	CASSLPGVTEAFF
TRBV19	TRBJ1-1	-	-	TGTGCCAGTAGTATAGATCAGGGGAGGAGGACTGAAGCTTTCTTT	CASSIDQGRRTEAFF
TRBV4-1	TRBJ2-7	-	TRBD1	TGCGCCAGCAGCCGGTATCCGGGACAGGGCTACGAGCAGTACTTC	CASSRYPGQGYEQYF
TRBV5-6	TRBJ1-5	once	TRBD1	TGTGCCAGCAGCTTCGGGACAGCTAGCAATCAGCCCCAGCATTTT	CASSFGTASNQPQHF
TRBV9	TRBJ2-7	-	-	TGTGCCAGCAGCGTAGATCCTGCCTACGAGCAGTACTTC	CASSVDPAYEQYF
TRBV27	TRBJ1-5	-	-	TGTGCCAGCAGTCCTGGGACTTCTAATCAGCCCCAGCATTTT	CASSPGTSNQPQHF
TRBV11-3	TRBJ1-5	-	TRBD1	TGTGCCAGCAGCCCGGGGACAGGGGGACAGCCCCAGCATTTT	CASSPGTGGQPQHF
TRBV28	TRBJ1-5	-	-	TGTGCCAGCAGTCCTATTTCCCTTAATCAGCCCCAGCATTTT	CASSPISLNQPQHF
TRBV27	TRBJ1-1	-	-	TGTGCCAGCAGTCTTTTAACTGAAGCTTTCTTT	CASSLLTEAFF
TRBV29-1	TRBJ2-1	-	-	TGCAGCGCCCCCCGGGGCAGGGGGCAGTTCTTC	CSAPRGRGQFF
TRBV2	TRBJ2-1	-	-	TGTGCCAGCAGTGAGAGGAGGAATGAGCAGTTCTTC	CASSERRNEQFF
TRBV13	TRBJ1-1	-	-	TGTGCCAGCAGCCTCAGGACTTGGAACACTGAAGCTTTCTTT	CASSLRTWNTEAFF
TRBV10-2	TRBJ2-7	-	-	TGCGCCAGCATCCGGGACTCAGGCCTTGGGGAGCAGTACTTC	CASIRDSGLGEQYF
TRBV29-1	TRBJ2-1	-	-	TGCAGCGTTGAAATAGTCAATGAGCAGTTCTTC	CSVEIVNEQFF
TRBV19	TRBJ2-1	-	-	TGTGCCAGTAGTGAGCAGATTTTCTCCTACAATGAGCAGTTCTTC	CASSEQIFSYNEQFF
TRBV27	TRBJ2-3	once	TRBD1	TGTGCCAGCGCCTTAGTGGGGACAGGGGGCTTAGATACGCAGTATTTT	CASALVGTGGLDTQYF
TRBV7-6	TRBJ1-4	once	-	TGTGCCAGCAGCCAGGGACATCCCGAAAAACTGTTTTTT	CASSQGHPEKLFF
TRBV27	TRBJ2-7	-	-	TGTGCCAGCAGTTCATTCTCCTACGAGCAGTACTTC	CASSSFSYEQYF
TRBV7-9	TRBJ1-2	-	-	TGTGCCAGCAGCCCAGACAGAAAAGCCTATGGCTACACCTTC	CASSPDRKAYGYTF
TRBV27	TRBJ1-2	-	TRBD1	TGTGCCAGCAGGGGACAGAACTATGGCTACACCTTC	CASRGQNYGYTF
TRBV4-1	TRBJ2-7	-	TRBD1	TGCGCCAGCAGCCCCGGGACAGCCGCCTACGAGCAGTACTTC	CASSPGTAAYEQYF
TRBV6-1	TRBJ2-1	-	TRBD2	TGTGCCAGCAGTGTTAGCGGGGGAGCCGCGATGGAGCAGTTCTTC	CASSVSGGAAMEQFF
TRBV5-1	TRBJ2-5	-	-	TGCGCCAGCAGCCCCTCAGGGGCCCTAGGGGAGACCCAGTACTTC	CASSPSGALGETQYF
TRBV7-2	TRBJ1-6	few	TRBD1	TGTGCCAGCAGCCCCCGGGACAGGGATAATTCACCCCTCCACTTT	CASSPRDRDNSPLHF
TRBV4-1	TRBJ2-3	once	-	TGCGCCAGCAGCCAAGAGGGCCCAGATACGCAGTATTTT	CASSQEGPDTQYF
TRBV6-4	TRBJ2-6	few	TRBD1	TGTGCCAGCACGCCCGGACAGGGATCTGGGGCCAACGTCCTGACTTTC	CASTPGQGSGANVLTF
TRBV28	TRBJ2-7	-	TRBD1	TGTGCCAGCAGTTCGTTGGGCGACCGTCCCGGGACAGATTTTTACGAGCAGTACTTC	CASSSLGDRPGTDFYEQYF